Shown below are 5 T cell receptor beta chains from a single sample sequenced in a study of T cell responses to AZD1222 COVID-19 vaccine. Profiled with immunoSEQ multiplex PCR; TCRdb holds only in-frame clones, not every one. The repertoire includes about 150,000 clones, about nine tenths of them detected once, and about 20% sits in the top ten. The sequenced sample was peripheral blood, obtained on day 0 of AZD1222 vaccination. All receptors derive from an adult in good health.

The J gene is TRBJ2-2, the V gene TRBV2, with 14 bases identical to TRBD2. The CDR3 sequence is 15 residues long. The V gene end was trimmed by 8 bases and the J gene end by 4 bases; junction bases not matched to a gene: 3. The V gene's germline CDR1 is SNHLY and CDR2 FYNNEI. DNA of the CDR3: TGTGCCAGCCAGACTAGCGGGGGGGTCACCGGGGAGCTGTTTTTT. Translating it yields CASQTSGGVTGELFF.

This clone was seen only once. The rearrangement links TRBV18 to TRBJ2-1; 11 nucleotides match TRBD1. CDR3 length equals 17 residues. CDR1 and CDR2 from the germline V gene are KGHSH and LQKENI. J was trimmed by 6 bases and V by 3 bases; bases with no gene match: 10. CDR3: CASSPGTGQGGPNEQFF. CDR3 DNA: TGTGCCAGCTCACCGGGGACGGGACAGGGGGGGCCCAATGAGCAGTTCTTC.

The chain links TRBV6-5 to TRBJ1-1, with 7 bases that match TRBD1. With 8 bases clipped from V and 4 bases from J, the junction kept 4 bases outside the gene matches. CDR3 length: 12 amino acids. Looked up from germline, CDR1 is MNHEY and CDR2 is SVGAGI. In nucleotides, the CDR3 is TGTGCCAGCCTCGCAGGGGGCACTGAAGCTTTCTTT. As protein: CASLAGGTEAFF.

This chain connects TRBV4-3 to TRBJ1-5; TRBD1 is a possible D gene (6 bases). The CDR3 consists of 15 residues. Deletions cut 5 bases from V and 6 bases from J, with 17 bases between. The V gene's germline CDR1 is LGHNA and CDR2 YSLEER. CDR3 nucleotide sequence: TGCGCCAGCAGCTCGGGGGCGGGTAATCTTCAGCCCCAGCATTTT. Translation gives CASSSGAGNLQPQHF.

This chain joins TRBV10-3 and TRBJ2-5; D not resolved. Germline V gene sequence: CDR1 ENHRY, CDR2 SYGVKD. The CDR3 is made up of 10 amino acids. Trimming cost V 8 bases and J 5 bases, with 6 bases left between them. The CDR3 nucleotides read TGTGCCATCGGTAGGGAGACCCAGTACTTC. It translates to CAIGRETQYF.